This entry is about one T cell receptor (beta chain). The antigen is undetermined. TCRdb fed the RT-PCR reads into MiXCR, producing one record per CDR3 protein. Among about 190,000 distinct CDR3 sequences listed, about 15% were seen once. This record comes from a study of response to subunit inactivated influenza vaccine. V lost 1 base, J lost 4 bases, and 5 bases stayed unmatched. In germline, CDR1 is LGHNA, CDR2 YSLEER. The CDR3 spans 15 residues. Study results and caveats: Authors suggested each seasonal flu vaccination may recruit only limited numbers of new T cells.

This chain joins TRBV4-3 and TRBJ2-7; 9 bases fit TRBD2. This sample comprised CD8+ T cells sorted from PBMCs, obtained 4 to 6 days after vaccination. This receptor was obtained from a man aged 45-65 years who received an inactivated influenza vaccine. The CDR3 nucleotides are TGCGCCAGCAGCCAAGGCGCTAGCGGGATGTACGAGCAGTACTTC. It encodes CASSQGASGMYEQYF.